The 23 T cell receptor beta chains reported below all come from one sample, sequenced in a study of patients and donors after allogeneic stem cell transplantation. In TCRdb, the RT-PCR reads were re-called with MiXCR into one record per CDR3 protein. Here the sample spans approximately 150,000 distinct CDR3 sequences, 24% being singletons. The sequencing input was blood, either unsorted or a sorted T cell fraction (not recorded which). These receptors originate from a human donor who was either an allogeneic HSCT recipient or a stem cell or donor lymphocyte infusion donor (not recorded which). It is not recorded whose cells these are; they may come from a transplant donor.

This clonotype occurred a few times. The V and J genes are TRBV2 and TRBJ1-4; 8 positions agree with TRBD1. The CDR3 sequence is 15 residues long. Germline-derived CDR1 and CDR2 are SNHLY and FYNNEI. Germline trimming cut 3 bases from V and 5 bases from J; bases unmatched to any gene: 5. The CDR3 region is CASSETDRGNEKLFF. In nucleotides, the CDR3 is TGTGCCAGCAGTGAGACCGACAGGGGAAATGAAAAACTGTTTTTT.

V is TRBV4-3 and J is TRBJ2-7; D is possibly TRBD1 or TRBD2 (5 bases each). Germline-derived CDR1 and CDR2 are LGHNA and YSLEER. The CDR3 totals 15 residues. The V end was cut by 2 bases, the J end by 3 bases, with 14 bases between. CDR3 in amino acids: CASSQLQGGYYEQYF. In DNA, the CDR3 is TGCGCCAGCAGCCAACTCCAGGGCGGGTACTACGAGCAGTACTTC.

This chain joins TRBV4-1 and TRBJ2-5; D gene ambiguous. Germline V gene lookup returns CDR1 MGHRA and CDR2 YSYEKL. Trimming cost V 0 bases and J 4 bases, with 9 bases left between them. The CDR3 extends over 14 amino acids. CDR3 sequence (DNA): TGCGCCAGCAGCCAAGAAATGGTGGGAGAGACCCAGTACTTC. The encoded protein is CASSQEMVGETQYF.

This clonotype turned up a few times. This sequence joins TRBV14 and TRBJ2-1; D not certain. The V and J ends lost 2 bases and 6 bases respectively, with 8 bases between them. The CDR3 extends over 13 amino acids. Germline V gene lookup returns CDR1 SGHDN and CDR2 FVKESK. CDR3 region: CASSQSGPNEQFF. CDR3 DNA sequence: TGTGCCAGCAGCCAATCTGGGCCCAATGAGCAGTTCTTC.

This clonotype was observed at least ten times. V and J are TRBV9 and TRBJ1-4; D is undetermined. The V end lost 0 bases, the J end lost 3 bases, and 9 bases lay between the germline ends. This CDR3 contains 15 residues. The germline gives CDR1 SGDLS, CDR2 YYNGEE. The CDR3 nucleotides are TGTGCCAGCAGCGTAGCCCTCGGGCCTAATGAAAAACTGTTTTTT. Translated: CASSVALGPNEKLFF.

This chain links TRBV9 with TRBJ1-6; D remains ambiguous. The germline CDR1 and CDR2 sequences are SGDLS and YYNGEE. The ends were cut back, 0 bases at V and 10 bases at J, with 5 bases in the middle. This CDR3 contains 12 residues. The CDR3 here is CASSVVGSPLHF. CDR3 DNA sequence: TGTGCCAGCAGCGTAGTTGGGTCACCCCTCCACTTT.

This chain uses TRBV7-6 with TRBJ2-2; 8 bases are a match to TRBD1. There are 13 residues in the CDR3. J lost 7 bases, V lost 8 bases, and 6 bases had no gene match. Germline values: CDR1 SGHVS, CDR2 FNYEAQ. The CDR3 region has the DNA TGTGCCAGCGCCATACAGGGGGTCGGGGAGCTGTTTTTT. Its protein product is CASAIQGVGELFF.

This clonotype was observed at least ten times. The V call is TRBV7-3, the J call TRBJ2-3, with TRBD2 identical over 7 bases. The CDR3 runs 16 residues. The germline gives CDR1 SGHTA, CDR2 FQGTGA. After removal of 4 bases from V and 0 bases from J, the junction contained 7 bases not matched to a gene. This CDR3 is CASSSGLDTSTDTQYF. For the CDR3, the DNA is TGTGCCAGCAGCTCCGGACTAGACACTAGCACAGATACGCAGTATTTT.

The table lists this clonotype with a few counts. This rearrangement joins TRBV9 to TRBJ2-4; a weak D match, TRBD2 (5 bases). This CDR3 has 13 amino acids. CDR1 SGDLS and CDR2 YYNGEE come from the germline V gene. Trimming cost V 0 bases and J 9 bases, with 10 bases left between them. The CDR3 coding sequence is TGTGCCAGCAGCGTAGGGTCCGGAGGCATTCAGTACTTC. Its translation is CASSVGSGGIQYF. The variable domain in full, with the rest retrieved from reference TRBV9 and TRBJ2-4, is DSGVTQTPKHLITATGQRVTLRCSPRSGDLSVYWYQQSLDQGLQFLIQYYNGEERAKGNILERFSAQQFPDLHSELNLSSLELGDSALYFCASSVGSGGIQYFGAGTRLSVL.

This clonotype has only a few counts. The rearrangement links TRBV5-1 to TRBJ2-3; D gene uncertain. The V gene's germline CDR1 is SGHRS and CDR2 YFSETQ. There are 14 residues in the CDR3. V dropped 4 bases and J dropped 5 bases, with 14 bases sitting between them. DNA of the CDR3: TGCGCCAGCAGCCCCGGACGGGCCGGAGATACGCAGTATTTT. Encoded protein: CASSPGRAGDTQYF.

The V and J genes are TRBV20-1 and TRBJ2-7, with 11 bases matching TRBD2. Per germline, CDR1 DFQATT and CDR2 SNEGSKA (reference sequence). CDR3 length: 13 residues. V gave up 3 bases and J gave up 5 bases; unmatched junction bases: 3. This CDR3 reads CSASKLAGDEQYF. CDR3 in DNA: TGCAGTGCTAGTAAACTAGCGGGAGACGAGCAGTACTTC.

The J gene is TRBJ1-1, the V gene TRBV29-1, with TRBD1 matching 7 bases. With 6 bases clipped from V and 0 bases from J, the junction kept 13 bases outside the gene matches. The germline V gene encodes CDR1 SQVTM and CDR2 ANQGSEA. There are 16 residues in the CDR3. Here the CDR3 DNA reads TGCAGCGTAGCAATGGTAGAGACAGGGCTGAACACTGAAGCTTTCTTT. Protein: CSVAMVETGLNTEAFF.

The chain recombines TRBV27 with TRBJ2-1; 8 bases line up with TRBD1. V gave up 7 bases and J gave up 8 bases; unmatched junction bases: 10. Germline assignment: CDR1 MNHEY and CDR2 SMNVEV (reference sequence). CDR3 length: 14 residues. The CDR3: CASKDLQGVDEQFF. The CDR3 bases are TGTGCCAGCAAAGACTTACAGGGGGTCGATGAGCAGTTCTTC.

The V and J genes are TRBV20-1 and TRBJ2-3; tentatively, D is TRBD2 (6 bases). V was pared by 6 bases and J by 1 base, with 14 bases between. Germline V CDR1 and CDR2: DFQATT, SNEGSKA (reference sequence). This CDR3 region has 14 residues. CDR3 amino acids: CSATRGSRTDTQYF. The DNA of the CDR3 is TGCAGTGCAACCCGGGGGTCGCGCACAGATACGCAGTATTTT.

This clonotype was observed a handful of times. DNA of the CDR3: TGTGCCAGCACCCTAGCGGGAGGGGGCACAGATACGCAGTATTTT. This gives the protein CASTLAGGGTDTQYF. The rearrangement joins TRBV12-3 or TRBV12-4 to TRBJ2-3; 12 positions agree with TRBD2. The CDR3 totals 15 residues. J was trimmed by 1 base and V by 7 bases; bases with no gene match: 3.

The J gene is TRBJ1-1, the V gene TRBV12-3 or TRBV12-4, with TRBD1 matching over 8 bases. V was clipped by 3 bases and J by 6 bases; unmatched bases: 6. The CDR3 runs to 14 residues. CDR3 region: CASSFNQGASEAFF. CDR3 coding DNA: TGTGCCAGCAGTTTTAACCAGGGGGCGTCTGAAGCTTTCTTT.

This clonotype was detected only a few times. V and J are TRBV7-9 and TRBJ1-1; unclear D gene. Trimming left V 0 bases short and J 7 bases short, with 12 bases between. The CDR3 consists of 14 residues. Germline V gene data show CDR1 as SEHNR and CDR2 as FQNEAQ (reference sequence). The CDR3 loop is CASSLAQSGSEAFF. Here the CDR3 DNA reads TGTGCCAGCAGCTTAGCTCAGTCGGGCAGTGAAGCTTTCTTT.

CDR3 sequence reads: CASSHRQGETQYF. CDR3 nucleotide sequence: TGCGCCAGCAGCCATCGGCAGGGCGAGACCCAGTACTTC. V and J are TRBV4-1 and TRBJ2-5; possible D gene TRBD1, 5 bases. The CDR3 runs to 13 residues. Germline loops: CDR1 MGHRA, CDR2 YSYEKL. The V and J ends lost 3 bases and 5 bases respectively, with 10 bases between them.

Only a few counts were recorded for this clonotype. V is TRBV12-3 or TRBV12-4 and J is TRBJ1-3; possibly TRBD1 for D (5 bases). The CDR3 runs 17 residues. V lost 0 bases to trimming and J lost 0 bases, with 12 bases between them. DNA for the CDR3: TGTGCCAGCAGTTTAGCGGGGACCGTCAACTCTGGAAACACCATATATTTT. Translating gives CASSLAGTVNSGNTIYF.

The genes are TRBV19 and TRBJ2-3, with TRBD2 matching over 7 bases. The CDR3 length is 16 residues. J gave up 5 bases and V 8 bases, and 16 bases lay outside the gene matches. Germline V CDR1 and CDR2: LNHDA, SQIVND (reference sequence). CDR3 in amino acids: CASGLGGGSTGDTQYF. DNA for the CDR3: TGTGCCAGTGGTTTGGGAGGCGGGAGTACCGGAGATACGCAGTATTTT.

This clonotype came up a few times. V is TRBV20-1 and J is TRBJ2-7, with D maybe TRBD1 (5 bases). CDR3 length: 14 residues. In germline, CDR1 is DFQATT, CDR2 SNEGSKA (reference sequence). V lost 5 bases, J lost 0 bases, and 14 bases lay in between. CDR3 sequence: CSAPGHKSSYEQYF. The CDR3 bases are TGCAGTGCTCCAGGACACAAAAGCTCCTACGAGCAGTACTTC.

This clonotype has just a few counts. The chain uses TRBV11-2 and TRBJ2-2; D remains unclear. The CDR3 sequence is 12 residues long. Trimming took off 5 bases at V and 11 bases at J, with 12 bases between the two ends. Germline CDR1 reads SGHAT; CDR2 reads FQNNGV. CDR3 sequence (DNA): TGTGCCAGCAGCCTTACAAGTAACGAGCTGTTTTTT. It is translated as CASSLTSNELFF.

This clonotype appeared a few times. V is TRBV6-6 and J is TRBJ1-5, with 9 bases lining up with TRBD1. This CDR3 contains 16 residues. The V gene end was trimmed by 0 bases and the J gene end by 6 bases; junction bases not matched to a gene: 6. CDR1 MNHNY and CDR2 SVGAGI come from the germline V gene (reference sequence). CDR3 sequence: CASSYSGQGLGQPQHF. In nucleotides, the CDR3 is TGTGCCAGCAGTTACTCTGGACAGGGGCTTGGTCAGCCCCAGCATTTT.